A selection of T cell receptor beta chains follows, all from one sample in a study of T-cell memory formation after mild COVID-19. Each CDR3 protein gets one entry after TCRdb re-called the 5' RACE reads with MiXCR. The sample lists approximately 150,000 distinct CDR3 sequences, 13% seen once, with 3.3% in the top ten. Material: PBMCs or a T cell subset sorted from them (not recorded which). The receptors were gathered from a man aged 18 to 30 who had mild COVID-19 (a few samples of this study predate the infection). Cell type and time point are not known. The CDR3 runs from the conserved cysteine through the conserved F or W. Each record gives: V gene, D gene, J gene, clone size, CDR3 DNA, CDR3 protein. The D gene is left open where the match is weak. Clone size is shown for a subset of rows, as once, few, many or a class of expanded clone.

>TRBV7-8|-|TRBJ1-5|once
TGTGCCAGCACTCAGGCAAACAGGGAACTCAATCAGCCCCAGCATTTT
CASTQANRELNQPQHF
>TRBV6-5|TRBD1|TRBJ2-1|many
TGTGCCAGCAGTTACTCCCCGGGACAGCAGCAGTTCTTC
CASSYSPGQQQFF
>TRBV20-1|-|TRBJ2-3|few
TGCAGTGCTAGAGATGAGGGGCCAGATACGCAGTATTTT
CSARDEGPDTQYF
>TRBV5-6|-|TRBJ2-2|few
TGTGCCAGCAGCTTCTTCCCCGGGGAGCTGTTTTTT
CASSFFPGELFF
>TRBV5-1|-|TRBJ1-2|-
TGCGCCAGCAGCGGCCACTGGGACGGTGGCTACACCTTC
CASSGHWDGGYTF
>TRBV7-6|TRBD1|TRBJ1-3|few
TGTGCCAGCAGCCCGGGGACAGCCCGTTCAACTGGAAACACCATATATTTT
CASSPGTARSTGNTIYF
>TRBV20-1|TRBD2|TRBJ2-3|-
TGCAGTGCTATAAGCGGGGGGCCGGTAGATACGCAGTATTTT
CSAISGGPVDTQYF
>TRBV20-1|-|TRBJ1-5|few
TGCAGTGCTATATCGGATCAGCCCCAGCATTTT
CSAISDQPQHF
>TRBV7-2|TRBD2|TRBJ2-5|many
TGTGCCAGCAGCCCATCGGGACTAGTGGAGACCCAGTACTTC
CASSPSGLVETQYF
>TRBV6-2/TRBV6-3|-|TRBJ1-1|-
TGTGCCAGCAGTGCCGAGAGGTCCACTGAAGCTTTCTTT
CASSAERSTEAFF
>TRBV11-3|-|TRBJ2-1|few
TGTGCCAGCAGCTTGACAATCGGAAATGAGCAGTTCTTC
CASSLTIGNEQFF
>TRBV15|-|TRBJ2-3|many
TGTGCCACCAGCAGAGGAGGAGGGGGGGTCACAGATACGCAGTATTTT
CATSRGGGGVTDTQYF
>TRBV18|TRBD2|TRBJ2-5|-
TGTGCCAGCTCACCACGGGAACTAGCGGGGCAAGAGACCCAGTACTTC
CASSPRELAGQETQYF
>TRBV12-3/TRBV12-4|TRBD2|TRBJ2-2|-
TGTGCCAGCAGTTCCGTAGCGGGGGGGCCCGCCGGGGAGCTGTTTTTT
CASSSVAGGPAGELFF
>TRBV5-8|-|TRBJ1-4|-
TGTGCCAGCAGCTTGGTACGAGCAGAAAAACTGTTTTTT
CASSLVRAEKLFF
>TRBV5-1|-|TRBJ1-1|-
TGCGCCAGCAGCACGGGCGGGGGGCTAGCTTTCTTT
CASSTGGGLAFF
>TRBV4-3|TRBD1|TRBJ2-3|few
TGCGCCAGCAGCCAGGGGGGGCCGGGACAGGGACCAGATACGCAGTATTTT
CASSQGGPGQGPDTQYF
>TRBV4-1|-|TRBJ1-6|-
TGCGCCAGCAGCCAAACTACAGGGCCCGGTTCACCCCTCCACTTT
CASSQTTGPGSPLHF
>TRBV6-5|TRBD2|TRBJ2-3|-
TGTGCCAGCAATGGACTAGCGGGGGGAGTGAGCACAGATACGCAGTATTTT
CASNGLAGGVSTDTQYF
>TRBV20-1|-|TRBJ2-2|few
TGCAGTGCATCGGACACAAACACCGGGGAGCTGTTTTTT
CSASDTNTGELFF
>TRBV6-5|-|TRBJ1-6|-
TGTGCCAGCTTGGCCATCAAACCCCTCCACTTT
CASLAIKPLHF
>TRBV3-1|-|TRBJ1-3|few
TGTGCCAGCAGCCAAGAGGGGTATGGAAACACCATATATTTT
CASSQEGYGNTIYF
>TRBV4-2|TRBD2|TRBJ2-5|-
TGTGCCAGCAGCCGAGACGGTTCTAGCGGGGGTTATGAGACCCAGTACTTC
CASSRDGSSGGYETQYF
>TRBV6-2/TRBV6-3|-|TRBJ2-6|many
TGTGCCAGCAGTTACGTGCTCTCTGGGGCCAACGTCCTGACTTTC
CASSYVLSGANVLTF
>TRBV5-1|TRBD1|TRBJ2-3|many
TGCGCCAGCAGCTTTCTGACAGGGGGCAGGACAGATACGCAGTATTTT
CASSFLTGGRTDTQYF
>TRBV5-1|-|TRBJ1-1|-
TGCGCCAGCAGCCTATCACAGGACGCACTGGCCTTGAACACTGAAGCTTTCTTT
CASSLSQDALALNTEAFF
>TRBV7-9|-|TRBJ2-2|-
TGTGCCAGCAGCTTGGGCAGGGAAGCGGACACCGGGGAGCTGTTTTTT
CASSLGREADTGELFF
>TRBV14|-|TRBJ2-3|few
TGTGCCAGCAGCCAAGATGGGACAGATACGCAGTATTTT
CASSQDGTDTQYF
>TRBV20-1|TRBD1|TRBJ1-6|-
TGCAGTGCTAGGTCGGGTGCAGGGGGCGATTCACCCCTCCACTTT
CSARSGAGGDSPLHF
>TRBV6-5|-|TRBJ1-1|few
TGTGCCACCTCGGGTCCAGGGCGCACTGAAGCTTTCTTT
CATSGPGRTEAFF
>TRBV29-1|-|TRBJ2-3|few
TGCAGCGTTTTGGTAGTCTCTCGAGATACGCAGTATTTT
CSVLVVSRDTQYF
>TRBV28|TRBD1|TRBJ1-2|-
TGTGCCAGCAGTTCAGGGGGACCCCCCTATGGCTACACCTTC
CASSSGGPPYGYTF
>TRBV4-2|-|TRBJ1-4|-
TGTGCCAGCAGCCAAGTCGGCTCGGTAGGGCATGAAAAACTGTTTTTT
CASSQVGSVGHEKLFF
>TRBV12-3/TRBV12-4|-|TRBJ1-1|few
TGTGCCAGCAGTTTGGGCCTACACGGGGGCACTGAAGCTTTCTTT
CASSLGLHGGTEAFF
>TRBV19|-|TRBJ1-4|few
TGTGCCAGTAGCGTTACTTGGGCCGAAAAACTGTTTTTT
CASSVTWAEKLFF
>TRBV6-4|-|TRBJ2-7|-
TGTGCCAGCACCCTCGGGGGCGAGCAGTACTTC
CASTLGGEQYF
>TRBV7-2|TRBD1|TRBJ1-1|-
TGTGCCAGCAGCTCCATAGGGGGCCGGACTGAAGCTTTCTTT
CASSSIGGRTEAFF
>TRBV5-6|-|TRBJ1-5|-
TGTGCCAGCAGCATTGCCTGGGGTCAGCCCCAGCATTTT
CASSIAWGQPQHF
>TRBV7-9|-|TRBJ2-4|-
TGTGCCGGCAGCTTACGGGGGCCCCAAAACATTCAGTACTTC
CAGSLRGPQNIQYF
>TRBV5-1|-|TRBJ1-1|few
TGCGCCAGCAGGATGAACCCAGGGGCTGGGAGCACTGAAGCTTTCTTT
CASRMNPGAGSTEAFF
>TRBV6-6|-|TRBJ2-2|-
TGTGCCAGCAGCCCTGACAGGAGGTGGAACACCGGGGAGCTGTTTTTT
CASSPDRRWNTGELFF
>TRBV20-1|-|TRBJ1-5|few
TGCAGTGCTCGCAGGGATTCTGGATATCAGCCCCAGCATTTT
CSARRDSGYQPQHF
>TRBV7-2|TRBD2|TRBJ2-3|few
TGTGCCAGCAGCTTAGTGGGCGGGGGGGCTGATACGCAGTATTTT
CASSLVGGGADTQYF
>TRBV7-9|-|TRBJ2-3|many
TGTGCCAGCAGCCGGGCGGGAACAGATACGCAGTATTTT
CASSRAGTDTQYF
>TRBV7-2|-|TRBJ1-2|-
TGTGCCAGCAGCTCTCCGGCCCAGTGGGGAGGCTACACCTTC
CASSSPAQWGGYTF
>TRBV4-3|-|TRBJ2-3|-
TGCGCCAGCAGCCAAAATACGGTAGATACGCAGTATTTT
CASSQNTVDTQYF
>TRBV7-3|TRBD2|TRBJ2-3|few
TGTGCCAGCAGCTGGGGACTAGGGGCCGGCACAGATACGCAGTATTTT
CASSWGLGAGTDTQYF
>TRBV6-2/TRBV6-3|TRBD1|TRBJ2-6|many
TGTGCCAGCAGTTCGCAGGGGGAAGGGGCCAACGTCCTGACTTTC
CASSSQGEGANVLTF
>TRBV20-1|-|TRBJ2-3|few
TGCAGTGCTCCGAAAGGGGATACGCAGTATTTT
CSAPKGDTQYF
>TRBV7-9|TRBD2|TRBJ2-2|few
TGTGCCAGCAGCTTTACCGGGACTAGCGTCGCCGGGGAGCTGTTTTTT
CASSFTGTSVAGELFF
>TRBV4-1|TRBD1|TRBJ1-2|few
TGCGCCAGCAGCCTGCGACAGGGGCCATCTGAGGTCTATGGCTACACCTTC
CASSLRQGPSEVYGYTF
>TRBV5-1|-|TRBJ1-1|many
TGCGCCAGCAGCTTGTTGGGGCAGACGAACACTGAAGCTTTCTTT
CASSLLGQTNTEAFF
>TRBV5-1|-|TRBJ2-3|many
TGTGCCAGCAGCCTAGGACAAGACACAGATACGCAGTATTTT
CASSLGQDTDTQYF
>TRBV19|TRBD2|TRBJ2-1|-
TGTGCCAGTAGTCTAGCGGGGGCGGATGAGCAGTTCTTC
CASSLAGADEQFF